This entry lists 18 T cell receptor beta chains sequenced from one sample in a study of T cell repertoires in cytomegalovirus infection. From the reads, TCRdb called clonotypes with MiXCR, one entry per CDR3 protein. The sample holds roughly 76,000 distinct CDR3 sequences, around 3.4% seen once. Sample: PBMCs. Receptors were obtained from a human donor in good health (CMV status not recorded). Some clones in this sample may be carry-over from other donors' samples.

The sample holds many counts of this clonotype. This chain uses TRBV7-2 with TRBJ2-1, with 7 bases aligning to TRBD1. The CDR3 length is 16 residues. With V trimmed by 6 bases and J by 0 bases, 8 bases remained unmatched. Germline CDR1 and CDR2: SGHTA and FQGNSA. The CDR3 is CASRRRTGDSYNEQFF. In DNA form, the CDR3 reads TGTGCCAGCAGGCGGAGAACAGGGGACTCCTACAATGAGCAGTTCTTC.

This clonotype was seen ten or more times. The rearrangement links TRBV7-2 to TRBJ2-5, with 8 nucleotides matching TRBD1. This CDR3 comprises 16 residues. The junction had 10 bases not matched to a gene; V was cut back by 3 bases and J by 4 bases. CDR1 and CDR2 from the germline V gene are SGHTA and FQGNSA. The CDR3 loop reads CASSLAGGMRSETQYF. CDR3 nucleotide sequence: TGTGCCAGCAGCTTGGCAGGGGGCATGCGTTCAGAGACCCAGTACTTC.

This clonotype showed up many times. The CDR3 loop reads CASSFIMGYTF. The DNA of the CDR3 is TGTGCCAGCAGCTTCATTATGGGCTACACCTTC. The V call is TRBV7-2, the J call TRBJ1-2; D is ambiguous. The CDR3 runs 11 residues. Germline-derived CDR1 and CDR2 are SGHTA and FQGNSA. Deletions cut 3 bases from V and 8 bases from J, with 7 bases between.

This clonotype was counted many times. The genes are TRBV7-9 and TRBJ1-1; a weak D match, TRBD1 (6 bases). Germline V lookup: CDR1 SEHNR, CDR2 FQNEAQ (reference sequence). The CDR3 is made up of 14 amino acids. The V gene lost 5 bases and the J gene lost 1 base, with 11 bases spanning the gap. The CDR3 sequence: CASSPHRANTEAFF. The CDR3 DNA follows: TGTGCCAGCAGCCCACACAGGGCGAACACTGAAGCTTTCTTT.

The V call is TRBV20-1, the J call TRBJ2-1; tentatively, D is TRBD2 (5 bases). Deletions cut 5 bases from V and 4 bases from J, with 9 bases between. Germline CDR1 reads DFQATT; CDR2 reads SNEGSKA (reference sequence). The length of the CDR3 is 12 residues. The DNA for the CDR3 is TGCAGTGCTCTGGACTTTTACAATGAGCAGTTCTTC. Translated: CSALDFYNEQFF.

This clonotype was seen at least ten times. The chain uses TRBV4-3 and TRBJ2-1, with 10 nucleotides matching TRBD1. Germline V gives CDR1 LGHNA, CDR2 YSLEER. The CDR3 sequence is 16 residues long. With 0 bases clipped from V and 7 bases from J, the junction kept 6 bases outside the gene matches. The CDR3 region has the DNA TGCGCCAGCAGCCAAGAGTTGACAGGGGGCGGAAATGAGCAGTTCTTC. Its protein product is CASSQELTGGGNEQFF.

This clonotype was seen many times. The rearrangement links TRBV4-3 to TRBJ2-3; D is possibly TRBD2 (6 bases). This CDR3 region has 15 residues. V lost 1 base and J 2 bases, leaving 10 bases between the germline ends. CDR1 is LGHNA, CDR2 YSLEER, per germline. This CDR3 is CASSQVGGYTDTQYF. The DNA of the CDR3 is TGCGCCAGCAGCCAAGTTGGGGGGTACACAGATACGCAGTATTTT.

This clonotype was counted many times. V and J are TRBV28 and TRBJ1-6; no reliable D call. This CDR3 has 13 residues. The V gene lost 3 bases and the J gene lost 8 bases, with 8 bases spanning the gap. Germline CDR1 is MDHEN and CDR2 is SYDVKM. Here the CDR3 reads CASSLDRYSPLHF. CDR3 in DNA: TGTGCCAGCAGTTTGGACCGATATTCACCCCTCCACTTT.

This clonotype occurred many times. The chain employs TRBV9 and TRBJ1-2, with 11 positions matching TRBD1. Germline V lookup: CDR1 SGDLS, CDR2 YYNGEE. CDR3 size: 16 residues. V gave up 3 bases and J gave up 4 bases; unmatched junction bases: 8. CDR3 nucleotides: TGTGCCAGCAGCGGAAGGACAGGGGGCGGTGGCTATGGCTACACCTTC. Translating gives CASSGRTGGGGYGYTF.

This clonotype was observed many times. The chain joins TRBV7-8 to TRBJ2-1; 11 bases fit TRBD2. The CDR3 runs to 16 residues. Looked up from germline, CDR1 is SGHVS and CDR2 is FQNEAQ. V was pared by 0 bases and J by 7 bases, with 5 bases of the junction left unmatched. DNA of the CDR3: TGTGCCAGCAGCTTAGCCCTAGCGGGGGGAGGTAATGAGCAGTTCTTC. As protein: CASSLALAGGGNEQFF.

This clonotype was picked up many times. The chain carries TRBV6-2 or TRBV6-3 and TRBJ1-1, with TRBD1 as a possible D gene (6 bases). The ends were cut back, 5 bases at V and 7 bases at J, with 20 bases in the middle. Germline CDR1 and CDR2: MNHEY and SVGEGT. The CDR3 extends over 15 amino acids. CDR3 protein: CASSPAVGGEGEAFF. In DNA form, the CDR3 reads TGTGCCAGCAGTCCGGCCGTGGGGGGCGAGGGTGAAGCTTTCTTT.

This clonotype has a handful of counts. The J gene is TRBJ1-2, the V gene TRBV7-2; possibly TRBD1 for D (5 bases). V lost 6 bases to trimming and J lost 6 bases, with 20 bases between them. Germline V gives CDR1 SGHTA, CDR2 FQGNSA. This CDR3 comprises 15 residues. Written as DNA, the CDR3 is TGTGCCAGCAGACCAAACCCGTGGGGGGATAATGGCTACACCTTC. Translated, it gives CASRPNPWGDNGYTF.

Ten or more counts support this clonotype. J is TRBJ1-6 and V is TRBV28; 11 bases map to TRBD1. CDR1 and CDR2 (germline): MDHEN, SYDVKM. The CDR3 has 14 amino acids. V lost 8 bases, J lost 12 bases, and 9 bases stayed unmatched. CDR3 region: CASGGQGAIIPLHF. CDR3 coding DNA: TGTGCCAGCGGAGGACAGGGGGCAATTATACCCCTCCACTTT.

This clonotype was picked up many times. The V call is TRBV15, the J call TRBJ1-5; D is ambiguous. This CDR3 is 16 amino acids long. Trimming took 2 bases from V and 1 from J, leaving 12 bases between them. The germline V gene has CDR1 LNHNV and CDR2 YYDKDF (reference sequence). The CDR3 nucleotides read TGTGCCACCAGCAGAACGACACTAGCAAGCAATCAGCCCCAGCATTTT. It yields the protein CATSRTTLASNQPQHF.

This clonotype was picked up many times. The chain combines TRBV4-1 with TRBJ1-2; TRBD1 matches at 10 bases. V lost 4 bases and J lost 5; bases outside the gene matches: 4. Germline V CDR1 and CDR2: MGHRA, YSYEKL. The CDR3 has 14 amino acids. The CDR3 is CASSPTGGRYGYTF. The CDR3 coding sequence is TGCGCCAGCAGCCCGACAGGGGGCCGGTATGGCTACACCTTC.

This clonotype was detected ten times or more. V is TRBV5-1 and J is TRBJ1-1; TRBD1 aligns across 9 bases. The germline V gene has CDR1 SGHRS and CDR2 YFSETQ. The CDR3 consists of 14 residues. The V gene end was trimmed by 1 base and the J gene end by 6 bases; junction bases not matched to a gene: 4. This chain's CDR3 is CASSLRTGASEAFF. CDR3 bases: TGCGCCAGCAGCTTGAGGACAGGGGCTTCTGAAGCTTTCTTT. The full variable domain, rest sourced from reference TRBV5-1 and TRBJ1-1, is KAGVTQTPRYLIKTRGQQVTLSCSPISGHRSVSWYQQTPGQGLQFLFEYFSETQRNKGNFPGRFSGRQFSNSRSEMNVSTLELGDSALYLCASSLRTGASEAFFGQGTRLTVV.

This clonotype was detected many times. This rearrangement joins TRBV7-8 to TRBJ1-5; possible D gene TRBD1, 6 bases. Trimming took off 1 base at V and 3 bases at J, with 16 bases between the two ends. Germline V gene data show CDR1 as SGHVS and CDR2 as FQNEAQ. This CDR3 has 17 residues. The CDR3 sequence: CASSLGSGQSLNQPQHF. CDR3 DNA: TGTGCCAGCAGCTTAGGGTCCGGACAGAGCCTCAATCAGCCCCAGCATTTT.

This clonotype showed up many times. The chain uses TRBV6-6 and TRBJ2-5, with unresolved D. Per germline, CDR1 MNHNY and CDR2 SVGAGI (reference sequence). With 7 bases removed from V and 4 bases from J, the gap between germline ends came to 19 bases. The CDR3 contains 15 residues. As DNA, the CDR3 is TGTGCCAGCATACTCACAACCGGTGTTGGAGAGACCCAGTACTTC. Translation: CASILTTGVGETQYF.